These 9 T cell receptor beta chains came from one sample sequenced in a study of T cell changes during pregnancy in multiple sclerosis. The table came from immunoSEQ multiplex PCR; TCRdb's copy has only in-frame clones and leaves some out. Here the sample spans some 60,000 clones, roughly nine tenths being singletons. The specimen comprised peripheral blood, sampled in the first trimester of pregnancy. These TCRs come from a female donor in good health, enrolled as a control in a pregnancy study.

CDR3 loop: CASSLGQGQGYGYTF. DNA for the CDR3: TGTGCCAGCAGCCTAGGGCAGGGACAGGGCTATGGCTACACCTTC. The chain employs TRBV7-3 and TRBJ1-2; TRBD1 aligns across 9 bases. The J segment lost 4 bases and the V segment lost 5 bases, leaving 8 bases of the junction unmatched. This CDR3 is 15 amino acids long. CDR1 and CDR2 (germline): SGHTA, FQGTGA.

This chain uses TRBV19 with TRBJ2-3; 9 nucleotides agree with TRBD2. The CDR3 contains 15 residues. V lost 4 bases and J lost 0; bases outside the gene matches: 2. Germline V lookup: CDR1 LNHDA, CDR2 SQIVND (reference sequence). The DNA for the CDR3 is TGTGCCAGTAGTACCACTAGCGGGAGCACAGATACGCAGTATTTT. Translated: CASSTTSGSTDTQYF.

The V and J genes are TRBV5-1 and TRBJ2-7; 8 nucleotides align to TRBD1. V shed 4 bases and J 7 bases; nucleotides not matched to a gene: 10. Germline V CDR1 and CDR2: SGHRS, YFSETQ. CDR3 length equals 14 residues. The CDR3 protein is CASSATGDSREQYF. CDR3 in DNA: TGCGCCAGCAGCGCGACAGGGGACTCTAGGGAGCAGTACTTC.

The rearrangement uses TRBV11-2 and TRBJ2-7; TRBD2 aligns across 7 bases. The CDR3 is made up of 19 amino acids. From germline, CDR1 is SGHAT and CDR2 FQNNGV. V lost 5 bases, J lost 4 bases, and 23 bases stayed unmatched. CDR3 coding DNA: TGTGCCAGCAGCCCCCGTAGGTTGTTAGCGGGTATTAATCCTTACGAGCAGTACTTC. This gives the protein CASSPRRLLAGINPYEQYF.

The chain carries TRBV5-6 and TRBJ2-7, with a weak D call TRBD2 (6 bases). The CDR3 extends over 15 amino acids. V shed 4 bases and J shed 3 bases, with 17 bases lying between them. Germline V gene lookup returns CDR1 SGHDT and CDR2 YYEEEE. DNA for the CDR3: TGTGCCAGCAGCGCTAACCCTAGCGTGGTCTACGAGCAGTACTTC. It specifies CASSANPSVVYEQYF.

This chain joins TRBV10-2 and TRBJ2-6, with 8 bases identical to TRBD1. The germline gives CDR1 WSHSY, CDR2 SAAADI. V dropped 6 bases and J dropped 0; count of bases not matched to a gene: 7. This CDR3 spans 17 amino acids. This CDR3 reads CASSRTGKNSGANVLTF. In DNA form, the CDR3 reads TGCGCCAGCAGCCGGACAGGGAAGAACTCTGGGGCCAACGTCCTGACTTTC.

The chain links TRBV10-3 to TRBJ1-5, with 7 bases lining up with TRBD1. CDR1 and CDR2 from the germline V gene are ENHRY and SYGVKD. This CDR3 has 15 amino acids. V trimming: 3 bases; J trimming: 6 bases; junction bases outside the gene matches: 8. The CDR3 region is CAISDLTTGSQPQHF. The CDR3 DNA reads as TGTGCCATCAGTGATTTAACGACAGGGAGTCAGCCCCAGCATTTT.

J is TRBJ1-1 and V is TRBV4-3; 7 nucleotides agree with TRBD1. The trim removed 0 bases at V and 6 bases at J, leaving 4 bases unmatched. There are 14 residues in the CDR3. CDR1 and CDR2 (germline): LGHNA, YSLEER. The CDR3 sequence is CASSQDLDRSEAFF. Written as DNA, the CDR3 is TGCGCCAGCAGCCAAGATTTGGACAGGTCTGAAGCTTTCTTT.

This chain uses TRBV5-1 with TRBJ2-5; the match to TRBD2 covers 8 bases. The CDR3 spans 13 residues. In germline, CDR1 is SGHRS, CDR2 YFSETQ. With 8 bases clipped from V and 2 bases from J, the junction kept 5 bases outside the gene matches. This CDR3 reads CASGASGQETQYF. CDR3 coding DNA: TGCGCCAGTGGGGCTAGCGGGCAAGAGACCCAGTACTTC.